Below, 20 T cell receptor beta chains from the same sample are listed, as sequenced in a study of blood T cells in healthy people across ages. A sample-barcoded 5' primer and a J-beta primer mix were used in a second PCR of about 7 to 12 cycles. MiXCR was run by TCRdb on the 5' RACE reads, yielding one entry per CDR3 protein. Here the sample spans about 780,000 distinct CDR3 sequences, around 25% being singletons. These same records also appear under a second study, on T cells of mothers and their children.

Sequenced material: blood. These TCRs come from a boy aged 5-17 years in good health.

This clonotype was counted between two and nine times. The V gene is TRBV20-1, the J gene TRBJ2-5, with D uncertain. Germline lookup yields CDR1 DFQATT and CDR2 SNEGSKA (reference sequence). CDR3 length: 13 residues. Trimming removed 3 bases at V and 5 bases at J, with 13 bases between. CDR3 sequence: CSASHGRWETQYF. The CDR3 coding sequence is TGCAGTGCTAGTCACGGGCGGTGGGAGACCCAGTACTTC.

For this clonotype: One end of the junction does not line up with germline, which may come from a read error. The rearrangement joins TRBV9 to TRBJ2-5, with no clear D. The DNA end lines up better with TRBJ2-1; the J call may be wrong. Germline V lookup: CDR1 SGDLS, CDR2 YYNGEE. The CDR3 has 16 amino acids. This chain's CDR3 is CASSVAPSVHSDEQFF. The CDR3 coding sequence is TGCGCCAGCAGCGTAGCTCCCTCCGTCCACTCGGATGAGCAGTTCTTC.

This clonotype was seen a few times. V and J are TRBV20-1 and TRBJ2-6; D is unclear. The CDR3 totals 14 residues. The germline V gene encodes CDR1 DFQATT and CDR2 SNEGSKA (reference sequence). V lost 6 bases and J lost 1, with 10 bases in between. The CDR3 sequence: CSAPLRSGANVLTF. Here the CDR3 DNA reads TGCAGTGCCCCACTACGGTCTGGGGCCAACGTCCTGACTTTC.

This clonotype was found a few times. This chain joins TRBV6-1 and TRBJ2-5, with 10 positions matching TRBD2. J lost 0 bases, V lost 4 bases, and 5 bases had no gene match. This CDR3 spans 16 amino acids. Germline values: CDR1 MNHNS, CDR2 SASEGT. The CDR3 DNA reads TGTGCCAGCAGTGGGCTAGCGGGGGTCTACCAAGAGACCCAGTACTTC. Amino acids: CASSGLAGVYQETQYF.

For the CDR3, the DNA is TGTGCCAGCAGTCACCGGGACAGGGGTTCCCGGATTCAGTACTTC. It yields the protein CASSHRDRGSRIQYF. This rearrangement joins TRBV3-1 to TRBJ2-4; TRBD1 matches at 10 bases. CDR1 and CDR2 (germline): LGHDT, YNNKEL (reference sequence). J was trimmed by 10 bases and V by 6 bases; bases with no gene match: 12. The CDR3 covers 15 residues.

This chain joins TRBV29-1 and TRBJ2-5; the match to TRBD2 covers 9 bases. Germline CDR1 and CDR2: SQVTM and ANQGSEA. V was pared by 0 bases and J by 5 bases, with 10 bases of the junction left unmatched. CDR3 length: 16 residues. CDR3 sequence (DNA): TGCAGCGTTGAAGAGCTTGGCGGGGGGGCTTTGGAGACCCAGTACTTC. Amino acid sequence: CSVEELGGGALETQYF.

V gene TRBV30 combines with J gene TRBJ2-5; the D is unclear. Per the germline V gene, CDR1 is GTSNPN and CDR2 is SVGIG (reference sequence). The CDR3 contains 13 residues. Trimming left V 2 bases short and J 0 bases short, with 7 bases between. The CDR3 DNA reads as TGTGCCTGGAGTTTTTCGTACCAAGAGACCCAGTACTTC. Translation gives CAWSFSYQETQYF.

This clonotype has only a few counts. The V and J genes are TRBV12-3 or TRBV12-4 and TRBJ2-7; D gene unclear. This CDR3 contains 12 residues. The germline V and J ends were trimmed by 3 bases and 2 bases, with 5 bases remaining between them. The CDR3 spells CASSFRPYEQYF. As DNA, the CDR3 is TGTGCCAGCAGTTTTCGCCCCTACGAGCAGTACTTC.

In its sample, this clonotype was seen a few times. The CDR3 region is CASSQDLLGARSYNEQFF. The CDR3 region has the DNA TGCGCCAGCAGCCAAGACCTACTTGGCGCCCGATCCTACAATGAGCAGTTCTTC. The chain joins TRBV4-1 to TRBJ2-1; D gene unclear. The germline gives CDR1 MGHRA, CDR2 YSYEKL. This CDR3 has 18 amino acids. The V and J ends lost 0 bases and 1 base respectively, with 16 bases between them.

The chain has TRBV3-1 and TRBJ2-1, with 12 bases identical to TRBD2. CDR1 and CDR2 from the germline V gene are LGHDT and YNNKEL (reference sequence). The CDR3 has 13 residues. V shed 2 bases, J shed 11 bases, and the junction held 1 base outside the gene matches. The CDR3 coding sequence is TGTGCCAGCAGCCAACTAGCGGGGGGGAAGCAGTTCTTC. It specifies CASSQLAGGKQFF.

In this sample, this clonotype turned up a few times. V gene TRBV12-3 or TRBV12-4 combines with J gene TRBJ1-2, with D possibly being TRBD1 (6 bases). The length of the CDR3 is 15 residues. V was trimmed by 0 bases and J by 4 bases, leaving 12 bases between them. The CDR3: CASSLAMGHPYGYTF. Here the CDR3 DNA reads TGTGCCAGCAGTTTAGCGATGGGACACCCCTATGGCTACACCTTC.

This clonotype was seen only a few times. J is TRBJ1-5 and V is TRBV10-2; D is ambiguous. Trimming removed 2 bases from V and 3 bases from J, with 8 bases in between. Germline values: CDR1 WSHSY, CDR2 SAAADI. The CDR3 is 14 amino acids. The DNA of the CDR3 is TGCGCCAGCAGTGAGGAAAGGAACAATCAGCCCCAGCATTTT. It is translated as CASSEERNNQPQHF.

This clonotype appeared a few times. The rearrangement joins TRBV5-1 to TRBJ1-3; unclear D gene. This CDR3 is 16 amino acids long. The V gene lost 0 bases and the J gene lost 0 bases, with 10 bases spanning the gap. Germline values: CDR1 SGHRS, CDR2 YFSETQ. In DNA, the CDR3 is TGCGCCAGCAGCTTGGACTACGGGGTCTCTGGAAACACCATATATTTT. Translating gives CASSLDYGVSGNTIYF.

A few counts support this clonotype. The CDR3 region is CASSTTRGVAGAPDTQYF. The CDR3 bases are TGTGCCAGCAGTACCACCCGGGGGGTAGCGGGGGCTCCAGATACGCAGTATTTT. The rearrangement links TRBV27 to TRBJ2-3; 9 bases agree with TRBD2. V lost 5 bases to trimming and J lost 4 bases; unmatched junction nucleotides: 16. The CDR3 covers 18 residues. CDR1 MNHEY and CDR2 SMNVEV come from the germline V gene (reference sequence).

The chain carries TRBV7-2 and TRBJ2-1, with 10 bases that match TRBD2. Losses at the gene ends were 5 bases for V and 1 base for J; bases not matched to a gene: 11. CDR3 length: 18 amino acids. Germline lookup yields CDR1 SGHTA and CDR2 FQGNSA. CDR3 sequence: CASSPLAGVKASYNEQFF. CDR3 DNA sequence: TGTGCCAGCAGCCCGCTAGCGGGAGTTAAGGCGTCCTACAATGAGCAGTTCTTC.

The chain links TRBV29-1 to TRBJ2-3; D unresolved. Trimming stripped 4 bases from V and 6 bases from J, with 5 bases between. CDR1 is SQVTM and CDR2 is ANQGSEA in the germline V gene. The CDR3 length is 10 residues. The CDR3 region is CSVGSDTQYF. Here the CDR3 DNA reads TGCAGCGTTGGGTCGGATACGCAGTATTTT.

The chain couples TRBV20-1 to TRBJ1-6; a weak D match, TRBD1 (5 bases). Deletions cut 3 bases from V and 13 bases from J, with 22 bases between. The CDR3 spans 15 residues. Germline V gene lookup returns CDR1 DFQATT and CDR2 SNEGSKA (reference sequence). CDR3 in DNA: TGCAGTGCTAGGGGGCAGACGCCTGGGTTTGGGCCCCTCCACTTT. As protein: CSARGQTPGFGPLHF.

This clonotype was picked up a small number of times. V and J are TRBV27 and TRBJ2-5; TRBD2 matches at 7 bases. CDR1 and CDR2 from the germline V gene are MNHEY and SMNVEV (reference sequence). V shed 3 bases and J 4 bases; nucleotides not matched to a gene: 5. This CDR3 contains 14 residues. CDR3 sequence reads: CASSFQRGGETQYF. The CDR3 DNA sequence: TGTGCCAGCAGTTTCCAGCGGGGAGGAGAGACCCAGTACTTC.

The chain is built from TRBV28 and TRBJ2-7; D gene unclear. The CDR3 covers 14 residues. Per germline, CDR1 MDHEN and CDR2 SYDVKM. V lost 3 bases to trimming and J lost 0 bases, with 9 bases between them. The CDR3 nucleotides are TGTGCCAGCAGTTTCCCCGGGTTCTCCTACGAGCAGTACTTC. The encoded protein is CASSFPGFSYEQYF.

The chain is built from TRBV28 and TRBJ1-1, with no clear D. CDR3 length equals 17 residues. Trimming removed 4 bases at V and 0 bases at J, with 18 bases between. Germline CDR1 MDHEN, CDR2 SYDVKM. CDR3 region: CASSSGSLWGVNTEAFF. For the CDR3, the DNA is TGTGCCAGCAGTTCCGGGTCGCTATGGGGTGTGAACACTGAAGCTTTCTTT.